This section outlines one T cell receptor beta chain sequence together with its context. Antigen specificity is unknown. The authors' processing: As immunoSEQ supplied junction-only sequences (without quality scores), filtering differed. TCRdb's table, derived via immunoSEQ multiplex PCR, lists solely in-frame clones and lacks some. V, J and clone size are those of that table, while D and trimming were read from the DNA. Of hundreds of thousands of clones in the sample, roughly 94% were seen once. These data come from a study of shared clonotypes between healthy human individuals. On the study more broadly: Donors had three CD4 naive, three CD4 memory, two CD8 naive and one CD8 memory plate apiece. General study results and limits: Among a handful of donors, around 5% of naive CD4 clonotypes were found in common. Naive subsets generally exceeded memory subsets in estimated richness.

Between the trimmed V and J ends, which lost 0 bases and 6 bases, there was a span of 11 bases. The CDR3 extends over 14 amino acids. Germline assignment: CDR1 SGHNT and CDR2 YYREEE (reference sequence). Positively selected for CCR7, the CD45RO-negative cells used as naive CD8 cells excluded terminally differentiated effector memory CD45RA+ cells. The specimen was naive CD8+ T cells sorted from blood. This TCR was sampled from a man aged 25 to 45 in good health. The chain links TRBV5-4 to TRBJ2-3; D is unresolved. In DNA, the CDR3 is TGTGCCAGCAGCTTGGGGTCGTCACTTGATACGCAGTATTTT. It specifies CASSLGSSLDTQYF.